The next 25 T cell receptor beta chains were all read from a single sample in a study of blood T cell repertoires in COVID-19. Libraries were prepared by immunoSEQ multiplex PCR; TCRdb keeps only in-frame clonotypes and omits some of them. This table has over 100,000 clones, 75% to 85% appearing once. The material sequenced was peripheral blood. Every receptor here comes from an elderly woman with acute or convalescent COVID-19.

The rearrangement uses TRBV5-4 and TRBJ1-2; 7 bases agree with TRBD1. The CDR3 has 15 residues. Trimming removed 0 bases from V and 1 base from J; junction bases left unmatched: 3. From germline, CDR1 is SGHNT and CDR2 YYREEE (reference sequence). The DNA of the CDR3 is TGTGCCAGCAGCTTGGGGACAGGACTTAACTATGGCTACACCTTC. It codes for CASSLGTGLNYGYTF.

The gene calls are TRBV28 and TRBJ1-1; D is perhaps TRBD1 (5 bases). Germline CDR1 MDHEN, CDR2 SYDVKM. V shed 2 bases and J shed 8 bases, with 9 bases lying between them. This CDR3 is 12 amino acids long. The CDR3 region is CASSLGAREAFF. Here the CDR3 DNA reads TGTGCCAGCAGTTTAGGGGCCCGGGAAGCTTTCTTT.

This sequence joins TRBV11-2 and TRBJ1-1, with a tentative D call TRBD1 (5 bases). V lost 5 bases and J lost 0, with 13 bases in between. This CDR3 has 15 amino acids. The germline V gene encodes CDR1 SGHAT and CDR2 FQNNGV. The CDR3 region has the DNA TGTGCCAGCAGCCCACGCCGGGGGGTGAACACTGAAGCTTTCTTT. This sequence encodes CASSPRRGVNTEAFF.

This clone was counted a single time. The rearrangement links TRBV5-8 to TRBJ2-3; D call uncertain. The germline V gene has CDR1 SGHTS and CDR2 YDEGEE. V was trimmed by 4 bases and J by 6 bases, leaving 9 bases between them. The CDR3 covers 12 residues. The CDR3 DNA reads as TGTGCCAGCAGCCCTCGGGTCGATACGCAGTATTTT. This gives the protein CASSPRVDTQYF.

This clone was picked up one time. The chain links TRBV7-9 to TRBJ2-7; D is ambiguous. The ends were cut back, 1 base at V and 6 bases at J, with 7 bases in the middle. CDR3 size: 12 residues. Germline CDR1 reads SEHNR; CDR2 reads FQNEAQ (reference sequence). CDR3 sequence reads: CASSLETSEQYF. Here the CDR3 DNA reads TGTGCCAGCAGCTTAGAGACATCCGAGCAGTACTTC.

This sequence joins TRBV21-1 and TRBJ1-1; the D segment call TRBD1 is taken from the table without a DNA check. TRBV21-1 corresponds to a pseudogene. This CDR3 has 14 residues. The CDR3 region has the DNA TGTGCCAGCAGCAAGACAGGGGGCCACACTGAAGCTTTCTTT. This gives the protein CASSKTGGHTEAFF.

In regard to this clone: A junction end diverges from the germline sequence, so it may reflect a read error. The V and J genes are TRBV19 and TRBJ2-2; 9 nucleotides match TRBD2. The germline gives CDR1 LNHDA, CDR2 SQIVND (reference sequence). CDR3 length: 16 residues. DNA for the CDR3: TGTGCCAGTAGTACCAGGACTAGCGCGAACCCCGGGGAGCTGTTTTTT. This codes for CASSTRTSANPGELFF.

The chain employs TRBV18 and TRBJ1-1; 7 nucleotides align to TRBD1. Unmatched junction bases numbered 12, after V lost 5 bases and J lost 6 bases. CDR1 KGHSH and CDR2 LQKENI come from the germline V gene. The CDR3 has 15 amino acids. The CDR3 loop is CASSKDREKGAEAFF. CDR3 DNA: TGTGCCAGCTCAAAAGACAGGGAGAAAGGGGCTGAAGCTTTCTTT.

The chain links TRBV12-5 to TRBJ2-1, with 7 nucleotides matching TRBD2. CDR3 length equals 16 residues. The trim removed 1 base at V and 2 bases at J, leaving 5 bases unmatched. Germline V CDR1 and CDR2: LGHNT, FRNRAP. CDR3 DNA: TGTGCTAGTGGTTTGGACCGACTAGCTGCCTACAATGAGCAGTTCTTC. Its protein is CASGLDRLAAYNEQFF. The whole variable domain, filled in from reference TRBV12-5 and TRBJ2-1, reads DARVTQTPRHKVTEMGQEVTMRCQPILGHNTVFWYRQTMMQGLELLAYFRNRAPLDDSGMPKDRFSAEMPDATLATLKIQPSEPRDSAVYFCASGLDRLAAYNEQFFGPGTRLTVL.

Concerning this clone: The junction does not match germline at one end; this may be a read error. The chain recombines TRBV3-1 (or the pseudogene TRBV3-2) with TRBJ2-1; tentative D call: TRBD1 (6 bases). The CDR3 spans 13 residues. Germline CDR1 is LGHDT and CDR2 is YNNKEL (reference sequence). The CDR3 region has the DNA TGTGCCAGCAGCCAACGACAACAGGGATATTCCATCTTC. Translated, it gives CASSQRQQGYSIF.

In its sample, this clone was seen a few times. The chain recombines TRBV10-1 with TRBJ2-1, with D possibly being TRBD1 (7 bases). The CDR3 is made up of 14 amino acids. Trimming took 2 bases from V and 7 from J, leaving 12 bases between them. Germline assignment: CDR1 WNHNN and CDR2 SYGVQD (reference sequence). CDR3 nucleotides: TGCGCCAGCAGTGAGAACAGGGGAGGTAATGAGCAGTTCTTC. Protein: CASSENRGGNEQFF.

The rearrangement joins TRBV11-2 to TRBJ1-1; the match to TRBD1 covers 8 bases. The germline CDR1 and CDR2 sequences are SGHAT and FQNNGV. This CDR3 spans 15 amino acids. V shed 4 bases and J 4 bases; nucleotides not matched to a gene: 8. The CDR3 loop is CASSYRTGHSTEAFF. CDR3 nucleotide sequence: TGTGCCAGCAGCTATCGGACAGGGCATAGCACTGAAGCTTTCTTT.

The chain joins TRBV5-4 to TRBJ1-2; perhaps TRBD1 as D (5 bases). Trimming shortened V by 5 bases and J by 4 bases, and 18 bases separated the two germline ends. Germline values: CDR1 SGHNT, CDR2 YYREEE (reference sequence). The CDR3 length is 15 residues. DNA for the CDR3: TGTGCCAGCAGACAGGCCCAGACCGGTGGCTATGGCTACACCTTC. It codes for CASRQAQTGGYGYTF.

This chain uses TRBV21-1 with TRBJ2-7; the D call in the table, TRBD2, was not verified against the DNA. TRBV21-1 is termed a pseudogene. The CDR3 consists of 16 residues. The CDR3 loop reads CASSTIAGKRLYEQYF. The CDR3 DNA sequence: TGTGCCAGCAGCACTATAGCGGGAAAGAGGTTGTACGAGCAGTACTTC.

V is TRBV6-4 and J is TRBJ2-5; maybe TRBD2 (7 bases). CDR1 is MRHNA, CDR2 SNTAGT, per germline. The CDR3 has 14 amino acids. V dropped 6 bases and J dropped 7 bases, with 18 bases sitting between them. The CDR3 is CASSPDGAGATQYF. DNA for the CDR3: TGTGCCAGCAGCCCCGACGGGGCGGGGGCGACCCAGTACTTC.

This chain joins TRBV6-1 and TRBJ2-7; D might be TRBD1 (5 bases). The CDR3 totals 14 residues. Trimming took 3 bases from V and 0 from J, leaving 9 bases between them. The germline gives CDR1 MNHNS, CDR2 SASEGT. CDR3 bases: TGTGCCAGCAGTGACAGGGCCTCCTCCTACGAGCAGTACTTC. Amino acids: CASSDRASSYEQYF.

Points on this clone: The junction does not match germline at one end; this may be a read error. The chain recombines TRBV7-9 with TRBJ2-7; D is perhaps TRBD2 (7 bases). CDR1 is SEHNR, CDR2 FQNEAQ, per germline (reference sequence). There are 17 residues in the CDR3. CDR3: CASSLAIGGASVNEQYF. DNA of the CDR3: TGTGCTAGCAGCTTAGCGATAGGGGGGGCCTCGGTGAACGAGCAGTACTTC.

This chain joins TRBV5-5 and TRBJ2-1; no clear D. Germline CDR1 and CDR2: SGHKS and YYEKEE (reference sequence). The CDR3 is 14 amino acids. V dropped 0 bases and J dropped 0 bases, with 4 bases sitting between them. In DNA form, the CDR3 reads TGTGCCAGCAGCTTGGCCTCCTCCTACAATGAGCAGTTCTTC. It translates to CASSLASSYNEQFF.

CDR3 amino acids: CASSLGRLENYEQYF. The CDR3 DNA reads as TGTGCCAGCAGCTTGGGGCGACTAGAGAACTACGAGCAGTACTTC. The J gene is TRBJ2-7, the V gene TRBV5-5; TRBD2 might be the D (6 bases). This CDR3 is built from 15 residues. Germline CDR1 and CDR2: SGHKS and YYEKEE (reference sequence). With 0 bases removed from V and 3 bases from J, the gap between germline ends came to 13 bases.

The chain carries TRBV7-9 and TRBJ1-2; D perhaps matches TRBD1 (6 bases). CDR3 length equals 15 residues. V was trimmed by 5 bases and J by 6 bases, leaving 19 bases between them. Germline values: CDR1 SEHNR, CDR2 FQNEAQ (reference sequence). CDR3 DNA: TGTGCCAGCAGCCTACCGGACAGCCCCTGGAATGGCTACACCTTC. Amino acid sequence: CASSLPDSPWNGYTF.

V gene TRBV2 combines with J gene TRBJ2-5, with TRBD1 identical over 9 bases. The length of the CDR3 is 15 residues. J was trimmed by 2 bases and V by 10 bases; bases with no gene match: 11. Germline values: CDR1 SNHLY, CDR2 FYNNEI. CDR3 protein: CATGEQGAEQETQYF. The CDR3 region has the DNA TGTGCCACCGGCGAACAGGGGGCTGAACAAGAGACCCAGTACTTC.

V is TRBV3-1 (or the pseudogene TRBV3-2) and J is TRBJ2-7, with D hard to call. Germline assignment: CDR1 LGHDT and CDR2 YNNKEL (reference sequence). This CDR3 comprises 13 residues. V shed 4 bases and J shed 2 bases, with 9 bases lying between them. CDR3 nucleotide sequence: TGTGCCAGCAGCCCCACAGCAGCCTACGAGCAGTACTTC. It codes for CASSPTAAYEQYF.

This clone was found once. The chain has TRBV19 and TRBJ1-5; perhaps TRBD1 as D (6 bases). The CDR3 loop spans 14 amino acids. CDR1 is LNHDA and CDR2 is SQIVND in the germline V gene (reference sequence). V lost 5 bases and J 3 bases, leaving 11 bases between the germline ends. The CDR3 here is CASSQDRSNQPQHF. CDR3 bases: TGTGCCAGTAGTCAAGACAGGTCCAATCAGCCCCAGCATTTT. The full variable domain, rest sourced from reference TRBV19 and TRBJ1-5, is DGGITQSPKYLFRKEGQNVTLSCEQNLNHDAMYWYRQDPGQGLRLIYYSQIVNDFQKGDIAEGYSVSREKKESFPLTVTSAQKNPTAFYLCASSQDRSNQPQHFGDGTRLSIL.

The V call is TRBV5-1, the J call TRBJ1-1; D gene uncertain. Germline values: CDR1 SGHRS, CDR2 YFSETQ. Trimming pared 0 bases from V and 0 bases from J, leaving 6 bases between. This CDR3 contains 14 residues. This CDR3 is CASSLASVNTEAFF. The CDR3 nucleotides are TGCGCCAGCAGCTTGGCTTCAGTGAACACTGAAGCTTTCTTT.

This sequence joins TRBV4-2 and TRBJ2-2; the D gene is possibly TRBD1 (5 bases). This CDR3 is 17 amino acids long. The germline V gene has CDR1 LGHNA and CDR2 YNFKEQ. V dropped 0 bases and J dropped 5 bases, with 16 bases sitting between them. CDR3 bases: TGTGCCAGCAGCCAAGATCATTTGGGGCCGGCTACCGGGGAGCTGTTTTTT. Translating gives CASSQDHLGPATGELFF.